This T cell receptor beta chain appears in the sequencing data of a study of beta chain features in type 1 diabetes. The study's findings and limits: For Type 1 diabetes patients, all four CD4+ subsets carried TCRB CDR3s that were moderately but significantly shorter. A greater similarity of naive, central memory and Treg TCRB repertoires was seen among patients than among healthy donors.

Expressed TCRB transcripts were sequenced, since all the RNA that had been isolated was reverse transcribed. Profiling relied on immunoSEQ multiplex PCR, and the TCRdb table lists in-frame clones only, not all of them. The table lists nearly 350,000 clones, around 9.3% of them singletons. The CDR3 is 16 amino acids. In germline, CDR1 is SGHTA, CDR2 FQGNSA. Trimming cost V 1 base and J 1 base; bases outside gene matches: 5. This clone has a handful of counts. Its specificity is unknown. This TCR was sampled from a young man with type 1 diabetes. The chain uses TRBV7-2 and TRBJ2-7; the match to TRBD1 covers 9 bases. The sequenced sample was central memory CD4+ T cells from blood. The CDR3 region has the DNA TGTGCCAGCAGCTTAGTTGCGGGACAGGGATCCTACGAGCAGTACTTC. Translated, it gives CASSLVAGQGSYEQYF. Full variable domain (missing parts from reference TRBV7-2 and TRBJ2-7): GAGVSQSPSNKVTEKGKDVELRCDPISGHTALYWYRQSLGQGLEFLIYFQGNSAPDKSGLPSDRFSAERTGGSVSTLTIQRTQQEDSAVYLCASSLVAGQGSYEQYFGPGTRLTVT.